This TCR beta chain was identified during a study of T cells in tumors after PD-1 blockade. Across the whole study: Prior checkpoint blockade, systemic immunosuppressant use, or anti-cancer therapy within 4 weeks excluded patients. A subset received ongoing vismodegib 150 mg daily alongside anti-PD-1 therapy.

The CDR3 extends over 15 amino acids. The germline V and J ends were trimmed by 2 bases and 4 bases, with 12 bases remaining between them. Germline lookup yields CDR1 MGHRA and CDR2 YSYEKL. In this sample, this clone turned up once. Data came from immunoSEQ multiplex PCR; TCRdb stores just in-frame clones and leaves some out. The table lists roughly 50,000 clones, around 85% of them singletons. The chain uses TRBV4-1 and TRBJ2-1; the D call may be TRBD1 or TRBD2 (6 bases each). Source: PBMCs, taken before anti-PD-1 treatment. The TCR was taken from a human donor with basal cell carcinoma. The CDR3 is CASSQRGDIYNEQFF. Written as DNA, the CDR3 is TGCGCCAGCAGCCAAAGGGGGGACATATACAATGAGCAGTTCTTC.